This T cell receptor (beta chain) was retrieved from a study of cytomegalovirus exposure and HLA in healthy donors. Study findings and constraints: Clusters of TCRs from the first cohort tended to co-occur in the roughly 120 validation repertoires (as a later analysis found). Altogether, 150 or so TCR beta chains were recorded as cytomegalovirus-associated.

The CDR3 has 16 residues. V trimming: 4 bases; J trimming: 2 bases; junction bases outside the gene matches: 8. Germline CDR1 and CDR2: MNHNY and SVGAGI (reference sequence). Notes on this clone: Its antigen is unidentified.

Assay used: immunoSEQ multiplex PCR; TCRdb lists only in-frame clones, some missing. This sample yields tens of thousands of clones, of which 80% to 95% are seen a single time; around 1.2% belongs to the top ten. This TCR derives from a young woman in good health and CMV-seropositive. The V call is TRBV6-6, the J call TRBJ2-1, with 7 bases identical to TRBD2. The sequenced sample consisted of PBMCs. For the CDR3, the DNA is TGTGCCAGCAGTTCCGGGCGGGGGTCGACCTACAATGAGCAGTTCTTC. It is translated as CASSSGRGSTYNEQFF.